The 29 T cell receptor beta chains listed next were all sequenced from one sample in a study of blood T cell repertoires in COVID-19. Only in-frame clones appear in the TCRdb table, and some are missing; sequencing was by immunoSEQ multiplex PCR. The sample records 150,000 or so clones, approximately 87% being singletons. The sample consisted of peripheral blood. These receptor sequences come from a woman in her seventies with COVID-19, enrolled during active disease.

The chain couples TRBV10-3 to TRBJ2-3; weak D call: TRBD1 (5 bases). The V gene lost 0 bases and the J gene lost 5 bases, with 12 bases spanning the gap. The CDR3 is 15 residues long. Germline values: CDR1 ENHRY, CDR2 SYGVKD. The CDR3 DNA reads as TGTGCCATCAGTGAGTCCGGCAGGGTTGGAGATACGCAGTATTTT. This encodes CAISESGRVGDTQYF.

This clone appeared a single time. This chain connects TRBV20-1 to TRBJ1-1; 9 bases line up with TRBD1. V lost 6 bases and J lost 10; bases outside the gene matches: 6. Germline V CDR1 and CDR2: DFQATT, SNEGSKA (reference sequence). This CDR3 has 11 amino acids. CDR3 DNA sequence: TGCAGTGCCCCGCGGGGACAGGGAGCTTTCTTT. Amino acids: CSAPRGQGAFF.

This clone is a singleton in its sample. This chain joins TRBV7-2 and TRBJ1-2, with 10 bases aligning to TRBD1. The CDR3 runs to 15 residues. CDR1 is SGHTA, CDR2 FQGNSA, per germline. V shed 3 bases, J shed 4 bases, and the junction held 5 bases outside the gene matches. The CDR3 protein is CASSLGQGTLYGYTF. DNA for the CDR3: TGTGCCAGCAGCTTGGGACAGGGGACCCTCTATGGCTACACCTTC.

The rearrangement uses TRBV7-2 and TRBJ1-1; possibly TRBD1 for D (5 bases). Trimming removed 1 base from V and 4 bases from J, with 16 bases in between. This CDR3 has 16 residues. The germline V gene encodes CDR1 SGHTA and CDR2 FQGNSA. CDR3 DNA sequence: TGTGCCAGCAGCTTAGGGACAAGGTCGGGCGCCACTGAAGCTTTCTTT. Its translation is CASSLGTRSGATEAFF.

V usage is TRBV7-9 and J usage is TRBJ2-1, with TRBD1 identical over 8 bases. This CDR3 is 15 amino acids long. V was clipped by 5 bases and J by 5 bases; unmatched bases: 8. Germline values: CDR1 SEHNR, CDR2 FQNEAQ (reference sequence). The CDR3 DNA is TGTGCCAGCAGCCTCTCAGGGGGCCTGGACAATGAGCAGTTCTTC. Its translation is CASSLSGGLDNEQFF.

CDR3 in amino acids: CASSKGAPYTEAFF. As DNA, the CDR3 is TGTGCCAGCTCCAAGGGGGCGCCGTACACTGAAGCTTTCTTT. V gene TRBV5-6 combines with J gene TRBJ1-1, with TRBD1 matching 7 bases. Germline V gene sequence: CDR1 SGHDT, CDR2 YYEEEE. The length of the CDR3 is 14 residues. V gave up 7 bases and J gave up 3 bases; unmatched junction bases: 9. The full variable domain, with the rest looked up from reference TRBV5-6 and TRBJ1-1, is DAGVTQSPTHLIKTRGQQVTLRCSPKSGHDTVSWYQQALGQGPQFIFQYYEEEERQRGNFPDRFSGHQFPNYSSELNVNALLLGDSALYLCASSKGAPYTEAFFGQGTRLTVV.

J is TRBJ2-7 and V is TRBV5-1, with D perhaps TRBD1 (5 bases). Germline CDR1 reads SGHRS; CDR2 reads YFSETQ. V lost 0 bases and J lost 2, with 15 bases in between. The CDR3 consists of 16 residues. The CDR3 nucleotides read TGCGCCAGCAGCTTGGTGCAGGGCTATGCACCCTACGAGCAGTACTTC. Amino acids: CASSLVQGYAPYEQYF.

The chain links TRBV5-6 to TRBJ1-6, with 7 positions matching TRBD1. The CDR3 runs 16 residues. Losses at the gene ends were 3 bases for V and 7 bases for J; bases not matched to a gene: 10. CDR1 and CDR2 from the germline V gene are SGHDT and YYEEEE. The CDR3 loop reads CASSSPGQGVNSPLHF. The CDR3 DNA reads TGTGCCAGCAGCTCCCCAGGTCAGGGGGTAAATTCACCCCTCCACTTT.

The chain links TRBV28 to TRBJ1-2; weak D call: TRBD1 (6 bases). CDR3 length: 15 residues. Trimming cost V 5 bases and J 1 base, with 14 bases left between them. The V gene's germline CDR1 is MDHEN and CDR2 SYDVKM. The CDR3 region has the DNA TGTGCCAGCAGTGGAAACAGGGCTCTTAACTATGGCTACACCTTC. Translation: CASSGNRALNYGYTF.

The chain links TRBV28 to TRBJ2-3; 7 bases are a match to TRBD1. The ends lost 7 bases at V and 0 bases at J; junction bases unmatched: 7. Germline V gene lookup returns CDR1 MDHEN and CDR2 SYDVKM. The CDR3 has 15 amino acids. Written as DNA, the CDR3 is TGTGCCAGCATCATGGGGGACAGAAGCACAGATACGCAGTATTTT. This gives the protein CASIMGDRSTDTQYF.

This sequence joins TRBV15 and TRBJ2-7, with D possibly being TRBD2 (6 bases). This CDR3 spans 14 amino acids. Trimming shortened V by 1 base and J by 4 bases, and 11 bases separated the two germline ends. Germline CDR1 reads LNHNV; CDR2 reads YYDKDF (reference sequence). The CDR3 region is CATSRARGLYEQYF. DNA of the CDR3: TGTGCCACCAGCAGAGCGAGGGGACTGTACGAGCAGTACTTC.

The gene calls are TRBV11-1 and TRBJ2-3, with D possibly matching TRBD1 (6 bases). Trimming left V 2 bases short and J 1 base short, with 10 bases between. This CDR3 has 15 residues. Germline V gene sequence: CDR1 SGHAT, CDR2 FQDESV (reference sequence). Here the CDR3 reads CASSLQGYGTDTQYF. The CDR3 region has the DNA TGTGCCAGCAGCTTACAGGGGTACGGCACAGATACGCAGTATTTT.

This chain uses TRBV11-2 with TRBJ2-3; D is unclear. CDR1 and CDR2 from the germline V gene are SGHAT and FQNNGV. The CDR3 covers 14 residues. V gave up 6 bases and J gave up 4 bases, with 14 bases separating them. CDR3 nucleotide sequence: TGTGCCAGCAGTGCCGTCGTAGTCGCAGATACGCAGTATTTT. It translates to CASSAVVVADTQYF. The full variable domain, its missing parts supplied by reference TRBV11-2 and TRBJ2-3, is EAGVAQSPRYKIIEKRQSVAFWCNPISGHATLYWYQQILGQGPKLLIQFQNNGVVDDSQLPKDRFSAERLKGVDSTLKIQPAKLEDSAVYLCASSAVVVADTQYFGPGTRLTVL.

This sequence joins TRBV11-3 and TRBJ2-1, with a possible D match to TRBD2 (5 bases). Trimming removed 5 bases at V and 1 base at J, with 12 bases between. The CDR3 runs 15 residues. Germline CDR1 SGHNT, CDR2 YENEEA. The CDR3 DNA sequence: TGTGCCAGCAGCCCCGGGGTCCGTTCCTACAATGAGCAGTTCTTC. The encoded protein is CASSPGVRSYNEQFF.

This chain uses TRBV2 with TRBJ1-2, with D unresolved. The CDR3 consists of 15 residues. V lost 0 bases and J lost 5, with 13 bases in between. The germline gives CDR1 SNHLY, CDR2 FYNNEI. The CDR3: CASSEALRGYYGYTF. CDR3 nucleotide sequence: TGTGCCAGCAGTGAAGCGCTTCGGGGTTATTATGGCTACACCTTC.

In this sample, this clone turned up once. This rearrangement joins TRBV10-1 to TRBJ2-1, with 15 bases lining up with TRBD2. V was clipped by 6 bases and J by 12 bases; unmatched bases: 3. The CDR3 runs to 13 residues. Germline V lookup: CDR1 WNHNN, CDR2 SYGVQD (reference sequence). CDR3 DNA sequence: TGCGCCAGCAGAGGGACTAGCGGGGGGTCGCAGTTCTTC. As protein: CASRGTSGGSQFF.

This clone has only one observation. The chain has TRBV7-9 and TRBJ2-6, with 11 bases identical to TRBD1. The CDR3 totals 16 residues. From germline, CDR1 is SEHNR and CDR2 FQNEAQ (reference sequence). V was pared by 8 bases and J by 1 base, with 4 bases of the junction left unmatched. CDR3 sequence reads: CASPGQGASGANVLTF. DNA of the CDR3: TGTGCCAGCCCAGGACAGGGGGCTTCTGGGGCCAACGTCCTGACTTTC.

The rearrangement links TRBV19 to TRBJ1-5, with D possibly TRBD1 on 6 matching bases. Germline assignment: CDR1 LNHDA and CDR2 SQIVND (reference sequence). The CDR3 spans 14 residues. The ends were cut back, 6 bases at V and 6 bases at J, with 15 bases in the middle. Here the CDR3 reads CASSLGQFSQPQHF. CDR3 sequence (DNA): TGTGCCAGTAGCCTCGGACAGTTCAGTCAGCCCCAGCATTTT.

The chain carries TRBV5-1 and TRBJ2-5, with TRBD1 matching 7 bases. Trimming took 2 bases from V and 2 from J; bases not matched to a gene: 6. CDR3 length: 15 residues. In germline, CDR1 is SGHRS, CDR2 YFSETQ. As DNA, the CDR3 is TGCGCCAGCAGCTTACTCGACAGGGAACAAGAGACCCAGTACTTC. Amino acids: CASSLLDREQETQYF.

This chain connects TRBV28 to TRBJ1-1; D uncertain. CDR1 and CDR2 from the germline V gene are MDHEN and SYDVKM. V gave up 3 bases and J gave up 1 base, with 6 bases separating them. This CDR3 comprises 13 residues. The CDR3 DNA reads as TGTGCCAGCAGTTTCTCAGGGAACACTGAAGCTTTCTTT. As protein: CASSFSGNTEAFF.

The V gene is TRBV2, the J gene TRBJ1-5, with a weak D call TRBD1 (6 bases). Trimming removed 5 bases from V and 1 base from J, with 18 bases in between. Per germline, CDR1 SNHLY and CDR2 FYNNEI. The CDR3 covers 17 residues. This CDR3 reads CASSLHSIGQSNQPQHF. The CDR3 nucleotides read TGTGCCAGCAGTCTACACAGTATAGGACAGAGCAATCAGCCCCAGCATTTT.

This chain links TRBV28 with TRBJ1-2; 9 bases map to TRBD1. V trimming: 10 bases; J trimming: 7 bases; junction bases outside the gene matches: 13. Per germline, CDR1 MDHEN and CDR2 SYDVKM. This CDR3 region has 14 residues. The CDR3 reads CATDRGSLGSGYTF. The CDR3 nucleotides are TGTGCCACGGACAGGGGTTCCTTAGGGTCTGGCTACACCTTC.

The chain joins TRBV4-1 to TRBJ2-4; possibly TRBD2 for D (6 bases). Looked up from germline, CDR1 is MGHRA and CDR2 is YSYEKL. Between the trimmed V and J ends, which lost 0 bases and 0 bases, there was a span of 12 bases. This CDR3 comprises 17 residues. The CDR3 is CASSQDSGLGAKNIQYF. CDR3 nucleotide sequence: TGCGCCAGCAGCCAAGATAGCGGACTTGGAGCCAAAAACATTCAGTACTTC.

The chain links TRBV29-1 to TRBJ1-2; D ambiguous. Per the germline V gene, CDR1 is SQVTM and CDR2 is ANQGSEA. This CDR3 contains 12 residues. Trimming pared 6 bases from V and 2 bases from J, leaving 10 bases between. The CDR3 bases are TGCAGCGTGGTAGCCGTAAACTATGGCTACACCTTC. Encoded protein: CSVVAVNYGYTF.

The chain combines TRBV18 with TRBJ2-2, with D perhaps matching TRBD1 (5 bases). CDR3 length: 16 residues. Looked up from germline, CDR1 is KGHSH and CDR2 is LQKENI. Trimming took 5 bases from V and 5 from J, leaving 18 bases between them. The CDR3 here is CASSVNQGLRTGELFF. The CDR3 DNA reads TGTGCCAGCTCAGTTAATCAGGGCCTTCGGACCGGGGAGCTGTTTTTT.

The V call is TRBV3-1 (or the pseudogene TRBV3-2), the J call TRBJ2-1, with D unresolved. The length of the CDR3 is 14 residues. With 0 bases removed from V and 5 bases from J, the gap between germline ends came to 8 bases. In germline, CDR1 is LGHDT, CDR2 YNNKEL (reference sequence). The CDR3 loop is CASSQESTNNEQFF. The CDR3 DNA sequence: TGTGCCAGCAGCCAAGAGAGCACGAACAATGAGCAGTTCTTC.

The J gene is TRBJ1-2, the V gene TRBV5-1; D possibly corresponds to TRBD1 (6 bases). Trimming removed 3 bases from V and 3 bases from J, with 15 bases in between. The CDR3 has 15 residues. CDR1 and CDR2 from the germline V gene are SGHRS and YFSETQ. Here the CDR3 DNA reads TGCGCCAGCAGCTCGACGCGACAGGCATACTATGGCTACACCTTC. Protein sequence: CASSSTRQAYYGYTF.

With respect to this clone: Other DNA sequences in the same sample also yield this CDR3. The J gene is TRBJ2-5, the V gene TRBV28; the match to TRBD1 covers 7 bases. The CDR3 loop spans 13 amino acids. Germline CDR1 is MDHEN and CDR2 is SYDVKM. Trimming at V came to 6 bases and at J to 5 bases, leaving 6 bases not matched to a gene. CDR3 DNA sequence: TGTGCCAGCAGAACGACAGGGTTGGAGACCCAGTACTTC. Translated: CASRTTGLETQYF.

The table lists this clone with a count of one. The sample holds other DNA sequences that translate to the same CDR3. The chain employs TRBV28 and TRBJ1-3; 7 bases align to TRBD1. Trimming removed 6 bases from V and 3 bases from J; junction bases left unmatched: 8. CDR3 length: 15 amino acids. Germline CDR1 reads MDHEN; CDR2 reads SYDVKM. CDR3 bases: TGTGCCAGCAGCCTCAGGGGGTTAGGTGGAAACACCATATATTTT. Amino acid sequence: CASSLRGLGGNTIYF.